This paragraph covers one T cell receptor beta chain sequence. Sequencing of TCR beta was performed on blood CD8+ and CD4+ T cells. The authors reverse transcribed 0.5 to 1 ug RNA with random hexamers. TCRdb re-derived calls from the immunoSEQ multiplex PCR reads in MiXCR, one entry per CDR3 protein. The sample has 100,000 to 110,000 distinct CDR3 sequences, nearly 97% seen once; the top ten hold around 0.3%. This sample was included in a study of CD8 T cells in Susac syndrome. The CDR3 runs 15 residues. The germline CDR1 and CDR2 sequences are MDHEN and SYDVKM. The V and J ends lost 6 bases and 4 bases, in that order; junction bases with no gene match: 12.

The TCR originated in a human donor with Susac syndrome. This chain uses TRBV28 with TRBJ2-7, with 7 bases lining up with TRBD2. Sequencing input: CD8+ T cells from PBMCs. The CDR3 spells CASRNRRELTYEQYF. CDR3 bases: TGTGCCAGCAGAAATCGGCGGGAGTTAACTTACGAGCAGTACTTC.